These 17 T cell receptor beta chains were sequenced from one sample in a study of graft-versus-host responses after intestinal transplantation. Repertoires were generated with immunoSEQ multiplex PCR, while TCRdb's copy carries only in-frame clones and drops some. The sample contains tens of thousands of clones, around 87% of which appear only once. Antigen specificity for these receptors is unknown. Sample: unstimulated CD8+ T cells sorted from spleen or lymph node cells, taken before transplant. Every receptor here comes from a human donor who was the organ donor for an intestinal transplant.

V and J are TRBV11-2 and TRBJ2-2; 8 bases agree with TRBD2. Trimming at V came to 4 bases and at J to 7 bases, leaving 5 bases not matched to a gene. CDR3 length: 14 amino acids. Per germline, CDR1 SGHAT and CDR2 FQNNGV. DNA for the CDR3: TGTGCCAGCAGCTATCGGGGGGGTATCGGGGAGCTGTTTTTT. Its protein is CASSYRGGIGELFF.

The rearrangement joins TRBV7-2 to TRBJ2-7, with 8 bases lining up with TRBD1. Trimming took 5 bases from V and 4 from J; bases not matched to a gene: 7. Germline CDR1 reads SGHTA; CDR2 reads FQGNSA. This CDR3 is built from 14 residues. The CDR3 protein is CASSHPDRAYEQYV. The CDR3 DNA is TGTGCCAGCAGCCATCCGGACAGGGCATACGAGCAGTACGTC.

The chain is built from TRBV7-8 and TRBJ1-1; weak D call: TRBD1 (6 bases). The CDR3 has 13 amino acids. Germline V CDR1 and CDR2: SGHVS, FQNEAQ. The V and J ends lost 5 bases and 1 base respectively, with 8 bases between them. CDR3 in amino acids: CASSKGGNTEAFF. DNA for the CDR3: TGTGCCAGCAGCAAAGGGGGGAACACTGAAGCTTTCTTT.

The chain couples TRBV6-6 to TRBJ2-7; 7 nucleotides line up with TRBD1. Trimming at V came to 6 bases and at J to 4 bases, leaving 15 bases not matched to a gene. Germline assignment: CDR1 MNHNY and CDR2 SVGAGI (reference sequence). The CDR3 consists of 16 residues. Here the CDR3 reads CASSPATGTVSYEQYV. As DNA, the CDR3 is TGTGCCAGCAGCCCGGCGACCGGGACAGTTAGTTACGAGCAGTACGTC.

V is TRBV9 and J is TRBJ1-2; perhaps TRBD1 as D (5 bases). Germline V gene data show CDR1 as SGDLS and CDR2 as YYNGEE. The V end was cut by 3 bases, the J end by 2 bases, with 8 bases between. The CDR3 is 13 amino acids. For the CDR3, the DNA is TGTGCCAGCAGCGGGGGGGGAAACTATGGCTACACCTTC. Translating gives CASSGGGNYGYTF.

This clone was detected once. V is TRBV10-1 and J is TRBJ2-2; D is uncertain. CDR1 is WNHNN and CDR2 is SYGVQD in the germline V gene (reference sequence). The CDR3 is 15 residues long. The V gene lost 5 bases and the J gene lost 0 bases, with 10 bases spanning the gap. In DNA form, the CDR3 reads TGCGCCAGCAGTAGTACAGTTTCGAACACCGGGGAGCTGTTTTTT. As protein: CASSSTVSNTGELFF.

V usage is TRBV2 and J usage is TRBJ1-2, with 7 bases fitting TRBD1. Germline CDR1 is SNHLY and CDR2 is FYNNEI. The CDR3 is 15 residues long. The junction had 9 bases not matched to a gene; V was cut back by 6 bases and J by 2 bases. CDR3 region: CASRGPGQQNYGYTF. CDR3 nucleotides: TGTGCCAGCAGGGGGCCGGGACAGCAAAACTATGGCTACACCTTC.

The chain links TRBV5-6 to TRBJ2-3; D might be TRBD2 (5 bases). The CDR3 is 16 amino acids. CDR1 and CDR2 (germline): SGHDT, YYEEEE. V was trimmed by 2 bases and J by 2 bases, leaving 15 bases between them. The chain's CDR3 is CASSFATRDYTDTQYF. CDR3 bases: TGTGCCAGCAGCTTCGCAACTCGAGACTACACAGATACGCAGTATTTT.

The rearrangement links TRBV27 to TRBJ2-1, with TRBD1 matching over 8 bases. The germline V gene has CDR1 MNHEY and CDR2 SMNVEV (reference sequence). The length of the CDR3 is 15 residues. V lost 2 bases, J lost 9 bases, and 9 bases stayed unmatched. The CDR3 coding sequence is TGTGCCAGCAGTTTAGATGGGCAAACAGGGGGTGAGCAGTTCTTC. The encoded protein is CASSLDGQTGGEQFF.

The chain carries TRBV30 and TRBJ1-1, with D tentatively TRBD1 (6 bases). CDR1 is GTSNPN and CDR2 is SVGIG in the germline V gene (reference sequence). This CDR3 region has 12 residues. Trimming cost V 0 bases and J 4 bases, with 6 bases left between them. The CDR3: CAWSVQGTEAFF. CDR3 DNA sequence: TGTGCCTGGAGTGTACAGGGCACTGAAGCTTTCTTT.

V is TRBV21-1 and J is TRBJ2-5; the D call in the table, TRBD2, was not verified against the DNA. TRBV21-1 is reported as a pseudogene. The CDR3 runs 12 residues. In nucleotides, the CDR3 is TGTGCCAGCAGCCTACGGGTCGAGACCCAGTACTTC. Its translation is CASSLRVETQYF.

The chain recombines TRBV5-6 with TRBJ2-6; 9 bases are a match to TRBD1. The CDR3 totals 16 residues. The V and J ends lost 5 bases and 12 bases, in that order; junction bases with no gene match: 15. Looked up from germline, CDR1 is SGHDT and CDR2 is YYEEEE. CDR3 nucleotides: TGTGCCAGCAGAGGAGGGGCCGTAGACAGGGGGACCGTCCTGACTTTC. It is translated as CASRGGAVDRGTVLTF. The entire variable domain, with the rest obtained from reference TRBV5-6 and TRBJ2-6, is as follows: DAGVTQSPTHLIKTRGQQVTLRCSPKSGHDTVSWYQQALGQGPQFIFQYYEEEERQRGNFPDRFSGHQFPNYSSELNVNALLLGDSALYLCASRGGAVDRGTVLTFGAGSRLTVL.

This chain links TRBV28 with TRBJ1-5; D unresolved. V was shortened by 1 base and J by 11 bases, with 12 bases between the two germline ends. Germline values: CDR1 MDHEN, CDR2 SYDVKM. The CDR3 is 13 amino acids. CDR3 residues: CASSLFLGRAQHF. In DNA, the CDR3 is TGTGCCAGCAGTTTATTCCTAGGGAGGGCCCAGCATTTT.

V and J are TRBV30 and TRBJ2-7; D unresolved. Germline assignment: CDR1 GTSNPN and CDR2 SVGIG (reference sequence). The CDR3 covers 13 residues. Trimming left V 0 bases short and J 6 bases short, with 12 bases between. This CDR3 reads CAWSVLQASEQYV. In nucleotides, the CDR3 is TGTGCCTGGAGTGTACTGCAGGCCTCCGAGCAGTACGTC.

This chain connects TRBV19 to TRBJ1-3; TRBD1 is a possible D gene (6 bases). Deletions cut 4 bases from V and 0 bases from J, with 10 bases between. The CDR3 is 15 residues long. Germline CDR1 is LNHDA and CDR2 is SQIVND (reference sequence). CDR3 in DNA: TGTGCCAGTAGTACCGACAGGCGCTCTGGAAACACCATATATTTT. It codes for CASSTDRRSGNTIYF.

The rearrangement links TRBV4-1 to TRBJ1-6; D is perhaps TRBD1 (5 bases). CDR1 and CDR2 (germline): MGHRA, YSYEKL. V was shortened by 3 bases and J by 10 bases, with 19 bases between the two germline ends. This CDR3 is built from 16 residues. The CDR3 DNA sequence: TGCGCCAGCAGCCAGCCCCTCCCAGGGTCAGTCTCACCCCTCCACTTT. Translation: CASSQPLPGSVSPLHF.

The chain couples TRBV5-1 to TRBJ2-3, with 9 bases matching TRBD1. Trimming removed 6 bases from V and 5 bases from J; junction bases left unmatched: 10. Germline V lookup: CDR1 SGHRS, CDR2 YFSETQ. The CDR3 has 15 amino acids. DNA of the CDR3: TGCGCCAGCAAACCGGGACAGGGAGGGAGAGATACGCAGTATTTT. Translation gives CASKPGQGGRDTQYF.